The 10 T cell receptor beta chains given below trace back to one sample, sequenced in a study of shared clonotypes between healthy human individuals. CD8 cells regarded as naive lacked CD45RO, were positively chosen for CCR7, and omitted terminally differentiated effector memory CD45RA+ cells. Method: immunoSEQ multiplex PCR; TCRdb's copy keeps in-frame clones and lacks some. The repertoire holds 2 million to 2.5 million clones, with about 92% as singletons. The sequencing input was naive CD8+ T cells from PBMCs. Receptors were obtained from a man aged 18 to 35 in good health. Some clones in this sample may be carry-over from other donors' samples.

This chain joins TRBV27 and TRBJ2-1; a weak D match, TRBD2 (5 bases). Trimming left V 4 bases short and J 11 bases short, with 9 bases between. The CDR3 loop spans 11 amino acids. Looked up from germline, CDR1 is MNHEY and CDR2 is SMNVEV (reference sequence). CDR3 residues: CASSSGYQQFF. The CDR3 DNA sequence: TGTGCCAGCAGTTCGGGGTATCAGCAGTTCTTC.

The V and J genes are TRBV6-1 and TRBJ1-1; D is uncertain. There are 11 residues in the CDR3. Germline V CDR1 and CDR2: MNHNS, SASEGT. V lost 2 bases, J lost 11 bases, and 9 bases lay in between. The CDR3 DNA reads TGTGCCAGCAGTGAAAACCAGCGGGCTTTCTTT. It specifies CASSENQRAFF.

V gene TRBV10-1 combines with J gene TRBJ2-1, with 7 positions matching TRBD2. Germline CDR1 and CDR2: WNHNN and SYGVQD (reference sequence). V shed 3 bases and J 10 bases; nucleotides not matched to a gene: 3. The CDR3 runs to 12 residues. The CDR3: CASSEGEGEQFF. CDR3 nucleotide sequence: TGCGCCAGCAGTGAAGGGGAGGGGGAGCAGTTCTTC.

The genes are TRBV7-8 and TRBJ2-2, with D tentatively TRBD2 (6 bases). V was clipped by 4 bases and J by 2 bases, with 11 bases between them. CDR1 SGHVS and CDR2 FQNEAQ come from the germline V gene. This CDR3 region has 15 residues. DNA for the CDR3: TGTGCCAGCAGCTGGGACTCCACAAACACCGGGGAGCTGTTTTTT. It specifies CASSWDSTNTGELFF. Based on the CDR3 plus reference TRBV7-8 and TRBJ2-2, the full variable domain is GAGVSQSPRYKVAKRGQDVALRCDPISGHVSLFWYQQALGQGPEFLTYFQNEAQLDKSGLPSDRFFAERPEGSVSTLKIQRTQQEDSAVYLCASSWDSTNTGELFFGEGSRLTVL.

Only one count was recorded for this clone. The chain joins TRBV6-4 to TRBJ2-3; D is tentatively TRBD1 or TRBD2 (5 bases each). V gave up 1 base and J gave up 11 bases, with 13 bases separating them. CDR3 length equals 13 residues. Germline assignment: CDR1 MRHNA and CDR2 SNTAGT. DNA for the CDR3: TGTGCCAGCAGTGACTGGGGGAATCGCGGGCAGTATTTT. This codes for CASSDWGNRGQYF.

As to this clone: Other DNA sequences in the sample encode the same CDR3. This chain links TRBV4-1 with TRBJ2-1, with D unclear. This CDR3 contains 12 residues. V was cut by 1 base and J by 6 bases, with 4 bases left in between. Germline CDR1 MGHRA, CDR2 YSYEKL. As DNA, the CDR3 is TGCGCCAGCAGCCAAGTGGGCAATGAGCAGTTCTTC. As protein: CASSQVGNEQFF.

CDR3 sequence: CASSRRQGASADTQYF. The DNA for the CDR3 is TGTGCCAGCAGCCGAAGACAGGGGGCGTCGGCAGATACGCAGTATTTT. The chain joins TRBV7-9 to TRBJ2-3; TRBD1 matches at 10 bases. This CDR3 spans 16 amino acids. CDR1 and CDR2 from the germline V gene are SEHNR and FQNEAQ (reference sequence). Trimming took 5 bases from V and 4 from J; bases not matched to a gene: 9.

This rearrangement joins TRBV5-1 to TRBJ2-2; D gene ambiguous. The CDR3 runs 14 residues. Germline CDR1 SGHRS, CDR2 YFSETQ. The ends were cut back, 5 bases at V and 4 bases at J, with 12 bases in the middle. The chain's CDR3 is CASRPGKGTGELFF. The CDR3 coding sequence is TGCGCCAGCAGGCCGGGTAAAGGCACCGGGGAGCTGTTTTTT.

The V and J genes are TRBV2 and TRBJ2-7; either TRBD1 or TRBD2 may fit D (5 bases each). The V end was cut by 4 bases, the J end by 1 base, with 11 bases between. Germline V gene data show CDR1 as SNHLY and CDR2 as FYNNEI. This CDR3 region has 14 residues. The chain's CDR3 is CASSVEGRSYEQYF. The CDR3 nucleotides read TGTGCCAGCAGTGTAGAGGGGCGGTCCTACGAGCAGTACTTC. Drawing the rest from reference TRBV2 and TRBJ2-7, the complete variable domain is EPEVTQTPSHQVTQMGQEVILRCVPISNHLYFYWYRQILGQKVEFLVSFYNNEISEKSEIFDDQFSVERPDGSNFTLKIRSTKLEDSAMYFCASSVEGRSYEQYFGPGTRLTVT.

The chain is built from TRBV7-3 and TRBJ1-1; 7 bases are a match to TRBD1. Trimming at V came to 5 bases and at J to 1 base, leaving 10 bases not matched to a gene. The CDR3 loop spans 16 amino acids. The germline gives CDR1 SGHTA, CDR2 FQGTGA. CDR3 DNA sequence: TGTGCCAGCAGCGCTCAGCCGACAGGGCCGAACACTGAAGCTTTCTTT. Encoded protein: CASSAQPTGPNTEAFF.